The 24 T cell receptor beta chains presented below share a single source sample, sequenced in a study of shared clonotypes between healthy human individuals. The repertoire was sequenced with immunoSEQ multiplex PCR; TCRdb's copy has only in-frame clones and lacks some. The sample lists about 1 million clones, around four fifths occurring once. Sequenced sample: memory CD4+ T cells sorted from blood. Noted subset: CD45RA-negative fraction. These receptors all stem from a young man in good health.

The chain uses TRBV28 and TRBJ2-7; D is uncertain. Trimming removed 9 bases from V and 0 bases from J, with 18 bases in between. The CDR3 runs 15 residues. The germline V gene encodes CDR1 MDHEN and CDR2 SYDVKM. The DNA of the CDR3 is TGTGCCAGTGGAGCTCAGGATAGACGCTCCTACGAGCAGTACTTC. Encoded protein: CASGAQDRRSYEQYF.

This clone was seen only a few times. This chain joins TRBV15 and TRBJ2-3; D uncertain. Germline lookup yields CDR1 LNHNV and CDR2 YYDKDF (reference sequence). Trimming removed 4 bases from V and 6 bases from J, with 17 bases in between. The CDR3 runs to 15 residues. The CDR3 loop is CATSTTTERRDTQYF. The CDR3 DNA is TGTGCCACCAGCACCACCACGGAAAGACGGGATACGCAGTATTTT.

The V call is TRBV30, the J call TRBJ2-7, with unresolved D. The germline CDR1 and CDR2 sequences are GTSNPN and SVGIG (reference sequence). Trimming took off 3 bases at V and 9 bases at J, with 12 bases between the two ends. CDR3 length equals 11 residues. The CDR3 is CAWSAFGRQYF. CDR3 in DNA: TGTGCCTGGAGCGCATTCGGGCGGCAGTACTTC. Full variable domain (remainder filled in from reference TRBV30 and TRBJ2-7): SQTIHQWPATLVQPVGSPLSLECTVEGTSNPNLYWYRQAAGRGLQLLFYSVGIGQISSEVPQNLSASRPQDRQFILSSKKLLLSDSGFYLCAWSAFGRQYFGPGTRLTVT.

The chain links TRBV6-1 to TRBJ1-1, with D possibly matching TRBD1 (5 bases). Germline loops: CDR1 MNHNS, CDR2 SASEGT. The CDR3 extends over 15 amino acids. V was trimmed by 7 bases and J by 0 bases, leaving 15 bases between them. The CDR3: CASILNWDLNTEAFF. The CDR3 region has the DNA TGTGCCAGCATTCTCAATTGGGACTTGAACACTGAAGCTTTCTTT.

The chain couples TRBV25-1 to TRBJ2-1; 7 nucleotides match TRBD2. The length of the CDR3 is 16 residues. Germline trimming cut 2 bases from V and 0 bases from J; bases unmatched to any gene: 4. The V gene's germline CDR1 is MGHDK and CDR2 SYGVNS. CDR3 bases: TGTGCCAGCAGTGAAGGTGGGGGGGGCTCCTACAATGAGCAGTTCTTC. Amino acids: CASSEGGGGSYNEQFF.

The chain joins TRBV29-1 to TRBJ2-7; tentatively, D is TRBD2 (7 bases). The CDR3 runs 14 residues. V gave up 4 bases and J gave up 7 bases, with 20 bases separating them. Germline lookup yields CDR1 SQVTM and CDR2 ANQGSEA. The CDR3 DNA reads TGCAGCGTTGGAATCGGGGGGCGCTCGGGAGAGCAGTACTTC. Translation: CSVGIGGRSGEQYF.

The chain employs TRBV30 and TRBJ1-3; 9 bases agree with TRBD1. The CDR3 runs to 14 residues. Germline V gene data show CDR1 as GTSNPN and CDR2 as SVGIG (reference sequence). Unmatched junction bases numbered 2, after V lost 5 bases and J lost 0 bases. CDR3 in amino acids: CAWGQGHSGNTIYF. The CDR3, as DNA: TGTGCCTGGGGACAGGGGCACTCTGGAAACACCATATATTTT.

The rearrangement joins TRBV30 to TRBJ1-1, with D perhaps matching TRBD1 (6 bases). The V end was cut by 8 bases, the J end by 0 bases, with 16 bases between. Germline V gene sequence: CDR1 GTSNPN, CDR2 SVGIG (reference sequence). There are 14 residues in the CDR3. CDR3: CASTQGHVNTEAFF. CDR3 bases: TGTGCCAGCACACAGGGACATGTGAACACTGAAGCTTTCTTT. Based on the CDR3 plus reference TRBV30 and TRBJ1-1, the full variable domain is SQTIHQWPATLVQPVGSPLSLECTVEGTSNPNLYWYRQAAGRGLQLLFYSVGIGQISSEVPQNLSASRPQDRQFILSSKKLLLSDSGFYLCASTQGHVNTEAFFGQGTRLTVV.

The rearrangement uses TRBV7-8 and TRBJ1-6, with D possibly matching TRBD1 (5 bases). Germline loops: CDR1 SGHVS, CDR2 FQNEAQ. V lost 5 bases and J lost 7, with 9 bases in between. The length of the CDR3 is 13 residues. CDR3 loop: CASSPRGNSPLHF. For the CDR3, the DNA is TGTGCCAGCAGCCCGCGGGGGAATTCACCCCTCCACTTT.

The rearrangement links TRBV19 to TRBJ2-3; 8 nucleotides agree with TRBD1. The CDR3 extends over 16 amino acids. The J segment lost 5 bases and the V segment lost 5 bases, leaving 12 bases of the junction unmatched. Per germline, CDR1 LNHDA and CDR2 SQIVND (reference sequence). CDR3 amino acids: CASSSSGGAIGDTQYF. Written as DNA, the CDR3 is TGTGCCAGTAGTTCATCAGGGGGCGCGATCGGAGATACGCAGTATTTT.

The rearrangement uses TRBV6-1 and TRBJ1-2; no firm D call. The CDR3 is made up of 12 amino acids. CDR1 is MNHNS and CDR2 is SASEGT in the germline V gene. V gave up 6 bases and J gave up 8 bases, with 13 bases separating them. CDR3 in DNA: TGTGCCAGCAGCATGATGACGGGGGGCTACACCTTC. Protein product: CASSMMTGGYTF.

This clone was picked up a small number of times. The chain links TRBV18 to TRBJ2-3, with 11 bases aligning to TRBD1. The CDR3 loop spans 16 amino acids. Germline V gene data show CDR1 as KGHSH and CDR2 as LQKENI. V gave up 6 bases and J gave up 5 bases; unmatched junction bases: 10. The chain's CDR3 is CASSPGQGARGDTQYF. The CDR3 coding sequence is TGTGCCAGCTCTCCCGGACAGGGGGCGCGGGGAGATACGCAGTATTTT.

The J gene is TRBJ1-2, the V gene TRBV7-8; 9 nucleotides agree with TRBD1. CDR3 size: 15 residues. The J segment lost 8 bases and the V segment lost 5 bases, leaving 12 bases of the junction unmatched. Germline values: CDR1 SGHVS, CDR2 FQNEAQ. The CDR3 sequence: CASSHPRETGGGYTF. In DNA, the CDR3 is TGTGCCAGCAGCCACCCTAGGGAGACAGGGGGAGGCTACACCTTC.

In DNA, the CDR3 is TGTGCCAGCAGCTTAGCCCCTTATAATTCACCCCTCCACTTT. This codes for CASSLAPYNSPLHF. The chain joins TRBV7-2 to TRBJ1-6; D unresolved. Germline CDR1 SGHTA, CDR2 FQGNSA. The CDR3 contains 14 residues. Trimming cost V 0 bases and J 4 bases, with 4 bases left between them.

This clone was seen a handful of times. The rearrangement links TRBV6-6 to TRBJ1-1; no definite D call. The CDR3 loop spans 13 amino acids. Trimming took off 6 bases at V and 4 bases at J, with 12 bases between the two ends. Germline lookup yields CDR1 MNHNY and CDR2 SVGAGI (reference sequence). CDR3 coding DNA: TGTGCCAGCAGCTCACACGGACGCACTGAAGCTTTCTTT. Protein: CASSSHGRTEAFF.

This chain joins TRBV11-2 and TRBJ2-1; D not resolved. Germline CDR1 and CDR2: SGHAT and FQNNGV. The CDR3 is 13 amino acids. V lost 4 bases, J lost 4 bases, and 8 bases lay in between. The CDR3 bases are TGTGCCAGCAGCTCGGACGCGTACAATGAGCAGTTCTTC. It yields the protein CASSSDAYNEQFF.

CDR3 DNA: TGTGCCAGCACCTCTACAGGGCCCGCCGGGGAGCTGTTTTTT. Its translation: CASTSTGPAGELFF. The chain has TRBV28 and TRBJ2-2, with D perhaps TRBD1 (6 bases). With 7 bases removed from V and 6 bases from J, the gap between germline ends came to 15 bases. Germline CDR1 is MDHEN and CDR2 is SYDVKM. The CDR3 contains 14 residues.

As regards this clone: Other DNA variants within this sample encode the same CDR3. V gene TRBV15 combines with J gene TRBJ2-7; tentative D call: TRBD1 (6 bases). Per germline, CDR1 LNHNV and CDR2 YYDKDF (reference sequence). V lost 0 bases and J lost 0, with 9 bases in between. The length of the CDR3 is 15 residues. The CDR3 coding sequence is TGTGCCACCAGCAGAGAACAGGGCAGCTCCTACGAGCAGTACTTC. This encodes CATSREQGSSYEQYF.

V gene TRBV5-1 combines with J gene TRBJ2-3, with D unclear. Germline V gives CDR1 SGHRS, CDR2 YFSETQ. Trimming pared 4 bases from V and 5 bases from J, leaving 14 bases between. This CDR3 region has 14 residues. In DNA form, the CDR3 reads TGCGCCAGCAGCGCCGACCCGTTGGGAGATACGCAGTATTTT. This sequence encodes CASSADPLGDTQYF.

The CDR3 region has the DNA TGTGCCAGCAGTCTCGGGACAGTTGTAGAGCCCCTCCACTTT. It codes for CASSLGTVVEPLHF. The J gene is TRBJ1-6, the V gene TRBV27; 7 nucleotides agree with TRBD1. V lost 5 bases, J lost 13 bases, and 11 bases stayed unmatched. This CDR3 has 14 residues. The germline V gene has CDR1 MNHEY and CDR2 SMNVEV (reference sequence).

Details on this clone: Germline is not matched at one junction end, which may reflect a read error. This chain uses TRBV9 with TRBJ1-2; possible D gene TRBD1, 6 bases. CDR3 size: 15 residues. Germline CDR1 SGDLS, CDR2 YYNGEE. The DNA for the CDR3 is TGTGCCAGCACCGATAGCCCAGGGACATTCCTTACGTTGGCCTTC. It encodes CASTDSPGTFLTLAF.

The V and J genes are TRBV11-3 and TRBJ1-1; D ambiguous. Germline CDR1 reads SGHNT; CDR2 reads YENEEA. Trimming took off 1 base at V and 1 base at J, with 10 bases between the two ends. The CDR3 is made up of 15 amino acids. In DNA, the CDR3 is TGTGCCAGCAGCTTAGGGTCAGAGAGGAACACTGAAGCTTTCTTT. The encoded protein is CASSLGSERNTEAFF.

The chain combines TRBV2 with TRBJ1-5, with a possible D match to TRBD1 (6 bases). Germline CDR1 is SNHLY and CDR2 is FYNNEI. This CDR3 is 18 amino acids long. The V end lost 3 bases, the J end lost 9 bases, and 27 bases lay between the germline ends. CDR3 protein: CASSDRNPIQGMDRPQHF. CDR3 DNA: TGTGCCAGCAGTGATAGGAATCCCATACAGGGAATGGATCGGCCCCAGCATTTT.

This sequence joins TRBV11-2 and TRBJ2-3; 9 nucleotides line up with TRBD2. CDR1 is SGHAT, CDR2 FQNNGV, per germline. J lost 2 bases, V lost 7 bases, and 7 bases had no gene match. The CDR3 runs to 15 residues. CDR3 loop: CASIQRGASTDTQYF. The CDR3 DNA reads as TGTGCCAGCATCCAGCGGGGGGCTTCCACAGATACGCAGTATTTT.